This entry lists 27 T cell receptor beta chains sequenced from one sample in a study of blood T cells in healthy people across ages. A sample-barcoded 5' primer and a J-beta primer mix were used in a second PCR of roughly 6 to 11 cycles. TCRdb analysed the 5' RACE reads with MiXCR anew, one entry per CDR3 protein. The sample lists 1.5 million to 2 million distinct CDR3 sequences; about 49% were seen once. Material for sequencing was blood. The receptor source for this set is a woman in her thirties or forties in good health.

This clonotype has just a few counts. The chain combines TRBV6-5 with TRBJ2-5; 9 bases agree with TRBD1. Losses at the gene ends were 2 bases for V and 5 bases for J; bases not matched to a gene: 3. The germline gives CDR1 MNHEY, CDR2 SVGAGI. The CDR3 has 14 amino acids. The CDR3 sequence is CASSYGTGTETQYF. The DNA of the CDR3 is TGTGCCAGCAGTTACGGGACAGGGACGGAGACCCAGTACTTC.

This clonotype was detected a few times. V gene TRBV27 combines with J gene TRBJ2-7; D uncertain. CDR1 MNHEY and CDR2 SMNVEV come from the germline V gene (reference sequence). V lost 7 bases and J lost 0, with 13 bases in between. The CDR3 loop spans 14 amino acids. This chain's CDR3 is CASKRSLSSYEQYF. CDR3 bases: TGTGCCAGCAAGCGTTCTCTAAGCTCCTACGAGCAGTACTTC.

The V gene is TRBV20-1, the J gene TRBJ1-2, with TRBD1 matching over 9 bases. In germline, CDR1 is DFQATT, CDR2 SNEGSKA (reference sequence). The CDR3 runs to 15 residues. Germline trimming cut 4 bases from V and 3 bases from J; bases unmatched to any gene: 9. CDR3 DNA sequence: TGCAGTGCTAATTCCGGACAGGGGCGCTACTATGGCTACACCTTC. Translating gives CSANSGQGRYYGYTF.

Of note for this clonotype: The CDR3 carries no conserved terminal phenylalanine or tryptophan, so it likely arises from a read error. V usage is TRBV5-5 and J usage is TRBJ2-5; D is ambiguous. Germline V gene lookup returns CDR1 SGHKS and CDR2 YYEKEE (reference sequence). Trimming cost V 4 bases and J 4 bases, with 17 bases left between them. There are 15 residues in the CDR3. DNA for the CDR3: TGTGCCAGCAGCCGACCGAACTCGGACGGAGAGACCCAGTACTTA. As protein: CASSRPNSDGETQYL.

CDR3 sequence: CASSRSSVQETQYF. CDR3 nucleotides: TGTGCCAGCAGTCGTTCTAGCGTCCAAGAGACCCAGTACTTC. This chain joins TRBV12-3 or TRBV12-4 and TRBJ2-5; maybe TRBD2 (6 bases). The CDR3 loop spans 14 amino acids. Deletions cut 5 bases from V and 1 base from J, with 11 bases between.

The chain carries TRBV7-3 and TRBJ1-6, with D possibly matching TRBD1 (5 bases). The CDR3 runs 15 residues. Per the germline V gene, CDR1 is SGHTA and CDR2 is FQGTGA. Trimming cost V 1 base and J 10 bases, with 14 bases left between them. This chain's CDR3 is CASSLKVDGGSPLHF. The DNA for the CDR3 is TGTGCCAGCAGCTTAAAAGTCGACGGGGGATCACCCCTCCACTTT.

This clonotype was found a few times. The chain combines TRBV9 with TRBJ2-1; tentatively, D is TRBD2 (7 bases). The germline V gene encodes CDR1 SGDLS and CDR2 YYNGEE. V shed 0 bases and J shed 8 bases, with 18 bases lying between them. There are 16 residues in the CDR3. As DNA, the CDR3 is TGTGCCAGCAGCGTAGGGGGGGGGCCTCTCGGCGATGAGCAGTTCTTC. This codes for CASSVGGGPLGDEQFF.

The chain joins TRBV20-1 to TRBJ2-3, with D perhaps matching TRBD1 (6 bases). Germline V lookup: CDR1 DFQATT, CDR2 SNEGSKA (reference sequence). This CDR3 is 13 amino acids long. V lost 1 base to trimming and J lost 4 bases, with 9 bases between them. CDR3 nucleotide sequence: TGCAGTGCTAGAGTTGGGGGCCCAGATACGCAGTATTTT. Translated: CSARVGGPDTQYF.

This clonotype occurred a few times. The chain combines TRBV6-6 with TRBJ2-3; D gene unclear. V dropped 0 bases and J dropped 4 bases, with 8 bases sitting between them. The CDR3 spans 14 residues. Germline CDR1 reads MNHNY; CDR2 reads SVGAGI (reference sequence). This chain's CDR3 is CASSYSAGSDTQYF. The CDR3 DNA sequence: TGTGCCAGCAGTTACTCGGCCGGGTCAGATACGCAGTATTTT.

This clonotype was seen a few times. The rearrangement uses TRBV3-1 and TRBJ2-3; 7 bases map to TRBD1. Germline V CDR1 and CDR2: LGHDT, YNNKEL (reference sequence). Trimming took 5 bases from V and 5 from J; bases not matched to a gene: 7. There are 14 residues in the CDR3. The CDR3, as DNA: TGTGCCAGCAGCAACAGGGGTTCAAGAGATACGCAGTATTTT. Encoded protein: CASSNRGSRDTQYF.

This clonotype was detected a few times. The chain links TRBV3-1 to TRBJ2-5; TRBD2 might be the D (5 bases). Deletions cut 3 bases from V and 5 bases from J, with 13 bases between. Germline values: CDR1 LGHDT, CDR2 YNNKEL (reference sequence). CDR3 length: 14 residues. CDR3 in amino acids: CASSQTILRETQYF. CDR3 in DNA: TGTGCCAGCAGCCAGACTATCCTCCGGGAGACCCAGTACTTC.

This chain joins TRBV4-3 and TRBJ2-3; D remains ambiguous. Trimming pared 1 base from V and 0 bases from J, leaving 11 bases between. From germline, CDR1 is LGHNA and CDR2 YSLEER. This CDR3 region has 16 residues. For the CDR3, the DNA is TGCGCCAGCAGCCAAGGGCGAGCCAGTAGCACAGATACGCAGTATTTT. This translates into CASSQGRASSTDTQYF.

The chain carries TRBV5-1 and TRBJ2-4, with D tentatively TRBD1 (6 bases). TRBJ2-5 matches the DNA end more closely, so the J call is doubtful. The CDR3 is 14 residues long. Germline CDR1 and CDR2: SGHRS and YFSETQ. The CDR3 loop reads CASSWDKVQETQYF. In DNA, the CDR3 is TGCGCCAGCAGCTGGGACAAAGTCCAAGAGACCCAGTACTTC.

The chain is built from TRBV12-3 or TRBV12-4 and TRBJ1-1, with D possibly TRBD1 on 5 matching bases. Trimming took off 5 bases at V and 2 bases at J, with 9 bases between the two ends. The length of the CDR3 is 13 residues. CDR3 in DNA: TGTGCCAGCAGTCGGGACGAAAACACTGAAGCTTTCTTT. As protein: CASSRDENTEAFF.

The chain links TRBV9 to TRBJ2-1, with TRBD1 identical over 9 bases. Unmatched junction bases numbered 5, after V lost 3 bases and J lost 4 bases. The CDR3 runs 15 residues. Germline loops: CDR1 SGDLS, CDR2 YYNGEE. CDR3 DNA: TGTGCCAGCAGCGCCTCCGGGACAGGGTACAATGAGCAGTTCTTC. Encoded protein: CASSASGTGYNEQFF.

The chain uses TRBV4-3 and TRBJ1-2, with D possibly TRBD1 on 6 matching bases. The CDR3 contains 15 residues. Trimming removed 3 bases at V and 3 bases at J, with 14 bases between. Germline lookup yields CDR1 LGHNA and CDR2 YSLEER. CDR3 residues: CASSQDPGEDYGYTF. The CDR3 nucleotides read TGCGCCAGCAGCCAGGACCCAGGGGAGGACTATGGCTACACCTTC.

This clonotype was counted ten times or more. The V gene is TRBV20-1, the J gene TRBJ1-2; possibly TRBD1 for D (5 bases). The CDR3 spans 13 residues. CDR1 is DFQATT, CDR2 SNEGSKA, per germline (reference sequence). The ends were cut back, 6 bases at V and 4 bases at J, with 15 bases in the middle. CDR3 nucleotides: TGCAGTGCCATCGACAGCGAACGCTATGGCTACACCTTC. Its protein product is CSAIDSERYGYTF.

V is TRBV7-6 and J is TRBJ2-1; possibly TRBD1 for D (6 bases). The CDR3 is 13 residues long. V was pared by 5 bases and J by 6 bases, with 11 bases between. Germline CDR1 SGHVS, CDR2 FNYEAQ. CDR3 protein: CASSLRQANEQFF. The CDR3 nucleotides are TGTGCCAGCAGCCTACGACAGGCCAATGAGCAGTTCTTC.

The CDR3 DNA is TGCGCCAGCAGCTTGGAACACCCTGGGCGAGGTAATGAGCAGTTCTTC. Protein: CASSLEHPGRGNEQFF. The gene calls are TRBV5-1 and TRBJ2-1; D not resolved. V gave up 0 bases and J gave up 7 bases, with 17 bases separating them. This CDR3 is built from 16 residues. Per germline, CDR1 SGHRS and CDR2 YFSETQ. Variable domain in full (rest from reference TRBV5-1 and TRBJ2-1): KAGVTQTPRYLIKTRGQQVTLSCSPISGHRSVSWYQQTPGQGLQFLFEYFSETQRNKGNFPGRFSGRQFSNSRSEMNVSTLELGDSALYLCASSLEHPGRGNEQFFGPGTRLTVL.

As to this clonotype: At one end the junction does not follow the germline gene, possibly because of a read error. The chain is built from TRBV4-1 and TRBJ2-1; D remains unclear. The CDR3 consists of 14 residues. From germline, CDR1 is MGHRA and CDR2 YSYEKL. The DNA of the CDR3 is TGCGCCAGCAGCCAACGATCCTCCGACAATGAGCAGTTCTTC. This sequence encodes CASSQRSSDNEQFF.

This chain joins TRBV20-1 and TRBJ2-5, with D perhaps being TRBD1 or TRBD2 (6 bases each). The length of the CDR3 is 15 residues. CDR1 is DFQATT, CDR2 SNEGSKA, per germline (reference sequence). Between the trimmed V and J ends, which lost 0 bases and 1 base, there was a span of 12 bases. The CDR3 DNA is TGCAGTGCTAGAGATGGGGGGCGGGGCCAAGAGACCCAGTACTTC. It is translated as CSARDGGRGQETQYF.

The gene calls are TRBV7-9 and TRBJ1-1, with D perhaps matching TRBD1 (5 bases). The V end was cut by 3 bases, the J end by 4 bases, with 9 bases between. In germline, CDR1 is SEHNR, CDR2 FQNEAQ (reference sequence). This CDR3 contains 13 residues. The CDR3 loop reads CASSFGTPTEAFF. In nucleotides, the CDR3 is TGTGCCAGCAGCTTCGGGACCCCCACTGAAGCTTTCTTT.

V is TRBV20-1 and J is TRBJ1-5; TRBD1 agrees at 9 bases. The CDR3 runs 15 residues. Germline trimming cut 3 bases from V and 0 bases from J; bases unmatched to any gene: 3. The germline V gene encodes CDR1 DFQATT and CDR2 SNEGSKA (reference sequence). The CDR3 sequence: CSASRTGDSNQPQHF. The CDR3 nucleotides read TGCAGTGCTAGTAGGACAGGGGATAGCAATCAGCCCCAGCATTTT.

The gene calls are TRBV4-3 and TRBJ1-2, with no clear D. The CDR3 is made up of 16 amino acids. Between the trimmed V and J ends, which lost 1 base and 7 bases, there was a span of 19 bases. Germline-derived CDR1 and CDR2 are LGHNA and YSLEER. The CDR3 spells CASSQATIPTFCGYTF. For the CDR3, the DNA is TGCGCCAGCAGCCAAGCGACTATCCCGACCTTTTGTGGCTACACCTTC.

V and J are TRBV7-2 and TRBJ2-5; possible D gene TRBD1, 6 bases. Germline CDR1 and CDR2: SGHTA and FQGNSA. Trimming cost V 4 bases and J 10 bases, with 22 bases left between them. This CDR3 has 15 amino acids. The DNA of the CDR3 is TGTGCCAGCAGCTCAAGGGGTTCGGCAGGGGTGATCCAGTACTTC. Amino acid sequence: CASSSRGSAGVIQYF.

The chain uses TRBV20-1 and TRBJ1-2; D is perhaps TRBD1 (5 bases). CDR3 size: 13 residues. CDR1 and CDR2 (germline): DFQATT, SNEGSKA (reference sequence). Deletions cut 6 bases from V and 5 bases from J, with 16 bases between. The CDR3 sequence: CSAHGGGGYGYTF. In DNA, the CDR3 is TGCAGTGCCCACGGCGGGGGAGGGTATGGCTACACCTTC.

V gene TRBV6-1 combines with J gene TRBJ1-5; the D gene is possibly TRBD1 (6 bases). The ends were cut back, 8 bases at V and 4 bases at J, with 12 bases in the middle. CDR3 length equals 13 residues. Germline CDR1 and CDR2: MNHNS and SASEGT. The CDR3 loop reads CASQIQGNQPQHF. CDR3 nucleotides: TGTGCCAGCCAAATACAGGGAAATCAGCCCCAGCATTTT.